What follows describes a single T cell receptor (beta chain). The sample originates from a study of shared T cell receptors in the human thymus. Here immunoSEQ multiplex PCR was the method, and the copy in TCRdb shows in-frame clones only, minus some. The sample includes some 700,000 clones, approximately 88% of them seen just once. The germline gives CDR1 MNHEY, CDR2 SVGAGI. V gave up 6 bases and J gave up 6 bases, with 18 bases separating them. CDR3 length: 15 amino acids. These data are also associated with another study on human thymus T cells. That work contributes: Having surgery to correct congenital heart defects, healthy Finnish infants acted as the donors. Thymus tissue for the work was resected from patients undergoing corrective heart surgery. Use of V and J genes seemed skewed within the thymic and blood repertoires. Related work showed strongly overlapping thymic repertoires across unrelated individuals.

The receptor's source is a boy under two years old with a congenital heart defect. The genes are TRBV6-5 and TRBJ2-1, with D perhaps TRBD2 (5 bases). Sequencing used thymocytes. The CDR3 here is CASSQLGRYPNEQFF. CDR3 bases: TGTGCCAGCAGCCAACTAGGAAGATACCCCAATGAGCAGTTCTTC.